This TCR beta chain was documented in a study of CD8+ T cells in alopecia areata. On the study more broadly: Treated patients were given oral tofacitinib, which was dosed at 5 to 10 mg twice daily. Tofacitinib treatment spanned 6 to 18 months, with 6 months off drug afterward.

Once RNA had been extracted, it was reverse transcribed into cDNA to act as the sequencing template. Here immunoSEQ multiplex PCR was the method, and the copy in TCRdb shows in-frame clones only, minus some. The sample lists about 160,000 clones, around 86% seen once, with over 13% in the top ten. As concerns this clone: No antigen is known for it.

Study-wide results and limits: In lesional scalp, particularly from alopecia totalis/universalis, clonality was higher than in normal scalp.

This TCR derives from a human donor with alopecia areata. The sample consisted of CD8+ T cells sorted from blood, taken at week 0.

DNA of the CDR3: TGTGCCAGCAGCTACACAGAGGGACAGGGATCCCATGGCTACACCTTC. Translation gives CASSYTEGQGSHGYTF. The chain joins TRBV5-5 to TRBJ1-2; 9 nucleotides line up with TRBD1. The CDR3 runs to 16 residues. Germline-derived CDR1 and CDR2 are SGHKS and YYEKEE (reference sequence). Trimming cost V 3 bases and J 6 bases; bases outside gene matches: 12.